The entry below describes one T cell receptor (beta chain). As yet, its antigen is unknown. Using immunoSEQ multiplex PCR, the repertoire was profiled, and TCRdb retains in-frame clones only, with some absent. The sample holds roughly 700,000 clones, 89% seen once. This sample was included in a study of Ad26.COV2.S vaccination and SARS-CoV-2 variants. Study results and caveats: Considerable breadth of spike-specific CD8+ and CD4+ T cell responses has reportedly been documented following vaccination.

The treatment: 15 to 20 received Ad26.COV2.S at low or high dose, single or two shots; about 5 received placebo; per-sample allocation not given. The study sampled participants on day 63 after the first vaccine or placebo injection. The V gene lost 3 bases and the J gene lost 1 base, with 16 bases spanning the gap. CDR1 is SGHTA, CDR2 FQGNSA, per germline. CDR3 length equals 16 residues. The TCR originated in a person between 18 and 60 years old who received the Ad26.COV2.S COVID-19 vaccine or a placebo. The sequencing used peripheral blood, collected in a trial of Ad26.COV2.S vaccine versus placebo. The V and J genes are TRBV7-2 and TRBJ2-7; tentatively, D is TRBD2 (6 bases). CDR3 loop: CASSLRPGLDSYEQYF. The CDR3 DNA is TGTGCCAGCAGCTTGAGGCCGGGACTTGATTCCTACGAGCAGTACTTC.